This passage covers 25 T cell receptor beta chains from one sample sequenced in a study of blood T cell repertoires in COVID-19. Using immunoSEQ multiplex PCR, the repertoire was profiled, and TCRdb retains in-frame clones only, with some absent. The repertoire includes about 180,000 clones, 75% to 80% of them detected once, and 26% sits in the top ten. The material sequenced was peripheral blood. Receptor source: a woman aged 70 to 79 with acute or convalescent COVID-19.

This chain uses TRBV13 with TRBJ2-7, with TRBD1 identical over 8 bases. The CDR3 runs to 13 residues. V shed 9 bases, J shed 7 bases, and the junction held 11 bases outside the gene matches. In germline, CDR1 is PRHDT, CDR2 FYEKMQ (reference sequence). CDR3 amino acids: CASKRQGKGEQYF. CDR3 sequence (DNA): TGTGCCAGTAAAAGACAGGGGAAGGGAGAGCAGTACTTC.

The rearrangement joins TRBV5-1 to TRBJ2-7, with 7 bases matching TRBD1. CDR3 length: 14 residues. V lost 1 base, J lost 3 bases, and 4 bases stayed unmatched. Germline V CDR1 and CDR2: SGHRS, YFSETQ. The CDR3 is CASSLYGDSYEQYF. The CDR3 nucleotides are TGCGCCAGCAGCTTGTACGGGGACAGCTACGAGCAGTACTTC. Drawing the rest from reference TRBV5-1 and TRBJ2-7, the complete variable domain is KAGVTQTPRYLIKTRGQQVTLSCSPISGHRSVSWYQQTPGQGLQFLFEYFSETQRNKGNFPGRFSGRQFSNSRSEMNVSTLELGDSALYLCASSLYGDSYEQYFGPGTRLTVT.

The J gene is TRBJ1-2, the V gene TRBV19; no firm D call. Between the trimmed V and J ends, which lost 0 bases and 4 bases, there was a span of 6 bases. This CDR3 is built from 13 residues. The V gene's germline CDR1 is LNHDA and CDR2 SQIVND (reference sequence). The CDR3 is CASSIDLSYGYTF. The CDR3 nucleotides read TGTGCCAGTAGTATAGATCTCAGCTATGGCTACACCTTC.

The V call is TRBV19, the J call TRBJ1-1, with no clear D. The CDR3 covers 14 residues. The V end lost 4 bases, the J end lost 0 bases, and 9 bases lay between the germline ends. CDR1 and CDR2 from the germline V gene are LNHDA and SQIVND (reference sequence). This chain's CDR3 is CASSSSQMNTEAFF. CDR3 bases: TGTGCCAGTAGTAGTTCACAGATGAACACTGAAGCTTTCTTT. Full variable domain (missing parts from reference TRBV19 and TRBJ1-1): DGGITQSPKYLFRKEGQNVTLSCEQNLNHDAMYWYRQDPGQGLRLIYYSQIVNDFQKGDIAEGYSVSREKKESFPLTVTSAQKNPTAFYLCASSSSQMNTEAFFGQGTRLTVV.

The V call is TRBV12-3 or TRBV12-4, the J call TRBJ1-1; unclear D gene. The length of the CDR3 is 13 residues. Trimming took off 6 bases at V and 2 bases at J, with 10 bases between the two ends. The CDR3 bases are TGTGCCAGCAGCCCAGCGCCCAACACTGAAGCTTTCTTT. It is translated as CASSPAPNTEAFF.

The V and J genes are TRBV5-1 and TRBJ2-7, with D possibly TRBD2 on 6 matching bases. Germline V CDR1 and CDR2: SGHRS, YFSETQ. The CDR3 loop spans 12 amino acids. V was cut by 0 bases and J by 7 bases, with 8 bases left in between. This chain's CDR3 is CASSLAAGEQYF. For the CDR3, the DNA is TGCGCCAGCAGCTTGGCCGCGGGGGAGCAGTACTTC.

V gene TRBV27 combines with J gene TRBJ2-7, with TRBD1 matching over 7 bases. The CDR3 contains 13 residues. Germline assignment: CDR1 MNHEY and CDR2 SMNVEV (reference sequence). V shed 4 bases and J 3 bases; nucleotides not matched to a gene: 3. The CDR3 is CASSSGDSYEQYF. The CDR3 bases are TGTGCCAGCAGTTCCGGGGACAGCTACGAGCAGTACTTC.

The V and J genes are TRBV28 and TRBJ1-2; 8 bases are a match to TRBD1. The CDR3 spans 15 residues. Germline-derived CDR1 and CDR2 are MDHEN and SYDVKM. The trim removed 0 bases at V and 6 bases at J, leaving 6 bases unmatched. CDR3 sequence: CASSLWDREFDGYTF. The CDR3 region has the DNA TGTGCCAGCAGTTTATGGGACAGGGAATTTGATGGCTACACCTTC.

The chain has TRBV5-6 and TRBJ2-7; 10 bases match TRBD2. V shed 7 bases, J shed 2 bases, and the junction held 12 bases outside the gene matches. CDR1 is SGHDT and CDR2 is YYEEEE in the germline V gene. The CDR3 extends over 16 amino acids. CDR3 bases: TGTGCCAGCCAAAAGGGCCCTAGCGGGAGCCCCTACGAGCAGTACTTC. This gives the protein CASQKGPSGSPYEQYF.

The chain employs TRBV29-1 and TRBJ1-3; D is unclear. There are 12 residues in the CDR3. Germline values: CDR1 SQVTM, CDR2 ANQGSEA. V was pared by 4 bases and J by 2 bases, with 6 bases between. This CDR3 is CSVASAGNTIYF. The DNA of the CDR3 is TGCAGCGTTGCCAGCGCTGGAAACACCATATATTTT.

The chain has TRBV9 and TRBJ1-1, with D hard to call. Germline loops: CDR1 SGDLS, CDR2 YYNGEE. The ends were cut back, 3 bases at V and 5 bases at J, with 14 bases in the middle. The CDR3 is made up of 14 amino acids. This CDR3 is CASSATNLGTEAFF. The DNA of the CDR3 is TGTGCCAGCAGCGCGACTAACTTGGGGACTGAAGCTTTCTTT. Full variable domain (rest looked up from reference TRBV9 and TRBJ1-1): DSGVTQTPKHLITATGQRVTLRCSPRSGDLSVYWYQQSLDQGLQFLIQYYNGEERAKGNILERFSAQQFPDLHSELNLSSLELGDSALYFCASSATNLGTEAFFGQGTRLTVV.

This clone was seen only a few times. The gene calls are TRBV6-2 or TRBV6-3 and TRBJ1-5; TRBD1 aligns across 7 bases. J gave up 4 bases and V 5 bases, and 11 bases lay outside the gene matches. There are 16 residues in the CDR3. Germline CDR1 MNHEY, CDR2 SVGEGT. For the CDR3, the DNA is TGTGCCAGCAGTCGAAACAGGGGTATAGGAAATCAGCCCCAGCATTTT. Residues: CASSRNRGIGNQPQHF.

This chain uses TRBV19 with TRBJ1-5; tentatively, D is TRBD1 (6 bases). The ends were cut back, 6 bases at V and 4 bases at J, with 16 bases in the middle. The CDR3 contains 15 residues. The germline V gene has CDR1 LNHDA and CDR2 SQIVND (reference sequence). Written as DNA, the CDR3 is TGTGCCAGTAGACGGGGGGGCGCGAAGAATCAGCCCCAGCATTTT. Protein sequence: CASRRGGAKNQPQHF.

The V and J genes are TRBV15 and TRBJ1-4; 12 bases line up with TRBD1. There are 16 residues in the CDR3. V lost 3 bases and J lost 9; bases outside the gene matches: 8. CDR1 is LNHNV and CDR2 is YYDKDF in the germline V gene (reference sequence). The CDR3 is CATSSLGTGGIKKLFF. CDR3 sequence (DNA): TGTGCCACCAGCAGCCTGGGGACAGGGGGCATAAAAAAACTGTTTTTT.

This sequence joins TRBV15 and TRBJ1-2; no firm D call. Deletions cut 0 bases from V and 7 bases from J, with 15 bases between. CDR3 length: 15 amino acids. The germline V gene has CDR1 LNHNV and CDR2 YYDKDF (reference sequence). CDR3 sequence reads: CATSRDRWGDIGYTF. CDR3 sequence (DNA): TGTGCCACCAGCAGAGATCGTTGGGGAGACATTGGCTACACCTTC.

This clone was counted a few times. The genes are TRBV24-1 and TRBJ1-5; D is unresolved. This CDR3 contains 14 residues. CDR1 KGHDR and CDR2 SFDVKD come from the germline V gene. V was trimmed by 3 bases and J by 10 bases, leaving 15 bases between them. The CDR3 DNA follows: TGTGCCACCAGTGATCCCCACTCACAGAAACCCCAGCATTTT. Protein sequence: CATSDPHSQKPQHF.

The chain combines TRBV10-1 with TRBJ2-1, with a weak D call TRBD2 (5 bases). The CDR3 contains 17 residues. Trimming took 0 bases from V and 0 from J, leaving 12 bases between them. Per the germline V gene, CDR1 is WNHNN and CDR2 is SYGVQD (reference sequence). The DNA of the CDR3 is TGCGCCAGCAGTGAGTCGATTGGTGCGGGCTCCTACAATGAGCAGTTCTTC. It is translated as CASSESIGAGSYNEQFF.

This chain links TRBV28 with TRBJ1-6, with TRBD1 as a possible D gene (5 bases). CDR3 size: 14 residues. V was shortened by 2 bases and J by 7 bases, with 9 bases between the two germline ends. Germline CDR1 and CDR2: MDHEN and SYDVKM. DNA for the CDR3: TGTGCCAGCAGTTTAGGACACAGCAATTCACCCCTCCACTTT. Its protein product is CASSLGHSNSPLHF. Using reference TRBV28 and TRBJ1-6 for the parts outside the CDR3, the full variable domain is DVKVTQSSRYLVKRTGEKVFLECVQDMDHENMFWYRQDPGLGLRLIYFSYDVKMKEKGDIPEGYSVSREKKERFSLILESASTNQTSMYLCASSLGHSNSPLHFGNGTRLTVT.

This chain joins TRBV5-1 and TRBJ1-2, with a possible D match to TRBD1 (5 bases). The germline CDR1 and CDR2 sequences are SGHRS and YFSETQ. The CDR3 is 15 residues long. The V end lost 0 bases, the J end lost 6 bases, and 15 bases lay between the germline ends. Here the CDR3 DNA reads TGCGCCAGCAGCTTGGGACAGTCGGTCGGAAATGGCTACACCTTC. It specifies CASSLGQSVGNGYTF.

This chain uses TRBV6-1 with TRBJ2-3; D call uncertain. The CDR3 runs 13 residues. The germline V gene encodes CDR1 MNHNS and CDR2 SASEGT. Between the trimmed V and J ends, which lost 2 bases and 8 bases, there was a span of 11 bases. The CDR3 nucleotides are TGTGCCAGCAGTGAATACGGGTCCGGTACGCAGTATTTT. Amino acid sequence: CASSEYGSGTQYF.

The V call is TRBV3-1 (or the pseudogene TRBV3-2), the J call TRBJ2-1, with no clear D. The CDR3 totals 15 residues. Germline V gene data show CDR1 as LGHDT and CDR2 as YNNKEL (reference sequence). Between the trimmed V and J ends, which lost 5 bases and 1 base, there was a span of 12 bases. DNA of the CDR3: TGTGCCAGCAGCACCGCAGGTCGGTCCTACAATGAGCAGTTCTTC. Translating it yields CASSTAGRSYNEQFF.

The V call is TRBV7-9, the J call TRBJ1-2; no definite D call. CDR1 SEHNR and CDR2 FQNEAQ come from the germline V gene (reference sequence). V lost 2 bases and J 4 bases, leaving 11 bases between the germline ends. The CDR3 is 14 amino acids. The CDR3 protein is CASSLTGEGYGYTF. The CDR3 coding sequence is TGTGCCAGCAGCTTAACTGGAGAAGGCTATGGCTACACCTTC. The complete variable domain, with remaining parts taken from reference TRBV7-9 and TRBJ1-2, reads DTGVSQNPRHKITKRGQNVTFRCDPISEHNRLYWYRQTLGQGPEFLTYFQNEAQLEKSRLLSDRFSAERPKGSFSTLEIQRTEQGDSAMYLCASSLTGEGYGYTFGSGTRLTVV.

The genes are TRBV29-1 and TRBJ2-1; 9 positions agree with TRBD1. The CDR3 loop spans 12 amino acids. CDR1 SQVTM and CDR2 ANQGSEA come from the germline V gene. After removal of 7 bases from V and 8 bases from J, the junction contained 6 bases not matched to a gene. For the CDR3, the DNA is TGCAGCGCCCTGGACAGGGGTGATGAGCAGTTCTTC. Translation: CSALDRGDEQFF.

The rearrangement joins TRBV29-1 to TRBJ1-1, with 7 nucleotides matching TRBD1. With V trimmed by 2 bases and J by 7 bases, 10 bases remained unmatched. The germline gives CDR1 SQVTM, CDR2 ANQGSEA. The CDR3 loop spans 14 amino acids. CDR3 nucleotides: TGCAGCGTTGAATCGGAGGGGGCGCGGGGTGAAGCTTTCTTT. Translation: CSVESEGARGEAFF.

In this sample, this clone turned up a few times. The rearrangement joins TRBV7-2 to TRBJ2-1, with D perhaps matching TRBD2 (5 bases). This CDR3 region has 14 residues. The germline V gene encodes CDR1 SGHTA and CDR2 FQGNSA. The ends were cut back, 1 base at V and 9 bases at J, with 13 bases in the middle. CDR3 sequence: CASSLGRLAGEQFF. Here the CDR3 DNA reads TGTGCCAGCAGCTTAGGAAGGCTAGCTGGTGAGCAGTTCTTC.